The clone carrying this T cell receptor (beta chain) came up a few times. Its antigen is currently unknown. Primers: 60 Vbeta forward and 13 Jbeta reverse. TCRdb's table, derived via immunoSEQ multiplex PCR, lists solely in-frame clones and lacks some. The sample holds about 120,000 clones, 73% seen once. The sample belongs to a study of cytomegalovirus exposure and HLA in healthy donors. General observations from the study: It was reported in a later analysis that an Asian-associated ancestry cluster showed fewer N-insertions than the roughly 670-donor mean.

The CDR3 extends over 13 amino acids. Germline lookup yields CDR1 MNHEY and CDR2 SMNVEV (reference sequence). The V end lost 4 bases, the J end lost 5 bases, and 11 bases lay between the germline ends. The TCR was taken from a woman between 25 and 40 years old in good health and CMV-seronegative. Source material: PBMCs. V is TRBV27 and J is TRBJ1-2, with D uncertain. This CDR3 reads CASSSDMEYGYTF. In DNA, the CDR3 is TGTGCCAGCAGTTCCGACATGGAATATGGCTACACCTTC.